This T cell receptor beta chain derives from a study of identifying expanded T cells in peripheral blood. Worth noting for this clone: As yet, its antigen is unknown.

Study conclusions and caveats: About 1.2 clones differed between technical replicates, versus approximately 17 and 20 over time. Across healthy donors, higher total template counts meant significantly greater approximately two-week count variance.

Produced via immunoSEQ multiplex PCR; TCRdb's table is partial and in-frame only. The sample consists of some 75,000 clones, 90% of them appearing once. During the collection period, no donor immune events like infections were recorded. From germline, CDR1 is MGHRA and CDR2 YSYEKL. V was clipped by 0 bases and J by 5 bases, with 14 bases between them. This CDR3 comprises 15 residues. What was sequenced was blood. The chain employs TRBV4-1 and TRBJ2-7, with D hard to call. This clonotype was obtained from a person aged 18 to 69 in good health. The CDR3 nucleotides read TGCGCCAGCAGCCAAGATCTGGGCCCCGGTGACGAGCAGTACTTC. Encoded protein: CASSQDLGPGDEQYF.